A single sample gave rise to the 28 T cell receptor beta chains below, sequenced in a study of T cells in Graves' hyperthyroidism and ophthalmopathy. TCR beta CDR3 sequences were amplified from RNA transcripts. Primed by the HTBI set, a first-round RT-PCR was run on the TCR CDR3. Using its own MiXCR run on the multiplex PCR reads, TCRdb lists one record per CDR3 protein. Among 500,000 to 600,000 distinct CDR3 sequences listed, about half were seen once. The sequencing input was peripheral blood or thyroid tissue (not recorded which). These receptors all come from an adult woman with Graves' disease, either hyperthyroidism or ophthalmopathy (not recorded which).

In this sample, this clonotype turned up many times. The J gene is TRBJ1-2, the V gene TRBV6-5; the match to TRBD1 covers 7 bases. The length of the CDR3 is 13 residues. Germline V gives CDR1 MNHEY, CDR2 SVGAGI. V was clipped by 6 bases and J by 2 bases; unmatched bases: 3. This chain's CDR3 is CASRRDRNYGYTF. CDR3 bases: TGTGCCAGCAGGAGGGACAGAAACTATGGCTACACCTTC.

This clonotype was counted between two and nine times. The DNA for the CDR3 is TGTGCCAGCAGTGTGGCAGAGGCGAATTCACCCCTCCACTTT. Protein sequence: CASSVAEANSPLHF. The J gene is TRBJ1-6, the V gene TRBV25-1, with D unresolved. Trimming took 4 bases from V and 7 from J, leaving 11 bases between them. Germline V gene lookup returns CDR1 MGHDK and CDR2 SYGVNS. The CDR3 is 14 residues long.

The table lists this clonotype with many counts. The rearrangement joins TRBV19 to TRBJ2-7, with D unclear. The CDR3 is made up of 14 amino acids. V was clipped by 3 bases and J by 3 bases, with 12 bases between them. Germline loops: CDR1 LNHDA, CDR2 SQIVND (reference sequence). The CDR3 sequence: CASSMAFWNYEQYF. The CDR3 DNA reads TGTGCCAGTAGTATGGCGTTTTGGAACTACGAGCAGTACTTC.

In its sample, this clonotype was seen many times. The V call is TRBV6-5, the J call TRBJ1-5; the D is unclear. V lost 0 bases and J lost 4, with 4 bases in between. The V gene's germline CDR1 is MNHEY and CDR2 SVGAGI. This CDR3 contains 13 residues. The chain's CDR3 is CASSYSLNQPQHF. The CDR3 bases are TGTGCCAGCAGTTACTCCCTAAATCAGCCCCAGCATTTT.

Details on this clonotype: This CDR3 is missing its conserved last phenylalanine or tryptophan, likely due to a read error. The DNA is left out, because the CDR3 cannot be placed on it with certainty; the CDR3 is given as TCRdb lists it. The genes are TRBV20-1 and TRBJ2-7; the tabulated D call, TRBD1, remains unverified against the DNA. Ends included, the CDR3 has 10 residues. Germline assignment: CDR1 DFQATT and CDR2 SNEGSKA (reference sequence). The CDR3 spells CSARGAAVRD.

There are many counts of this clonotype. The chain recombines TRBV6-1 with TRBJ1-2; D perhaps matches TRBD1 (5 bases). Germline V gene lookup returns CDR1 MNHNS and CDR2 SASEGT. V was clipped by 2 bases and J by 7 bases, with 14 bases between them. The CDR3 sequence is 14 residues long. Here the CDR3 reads CASSETQFGGGYTF. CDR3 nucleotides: TGTGCCAGCAGTGAAACGCAGTTCGGGGGTGGCTACACCTTC.

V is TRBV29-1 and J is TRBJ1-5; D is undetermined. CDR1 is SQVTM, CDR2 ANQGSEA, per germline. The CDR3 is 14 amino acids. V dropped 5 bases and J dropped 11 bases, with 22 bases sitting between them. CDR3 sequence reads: CSVPSGERQETQHF. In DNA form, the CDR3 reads TGCAGCGTTCCATCGGGAGAGCGGCAAGAGACCCAGCATTTT.

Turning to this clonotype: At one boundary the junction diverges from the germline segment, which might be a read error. This CDR3 is CASSFGVNSPLHF. For the CDR3, the DNA is TGCGCCAGCAGCTTCGGGGTCAATTCACCCCTCCACTTT. The chain couples TRBV7-9 to TRBJ1-6, with unresolved D. The germline V gene has CDR1 SEHNR and CDR2 FQNEAQ (reference sequence). This CDR3 is built from 13 residues.

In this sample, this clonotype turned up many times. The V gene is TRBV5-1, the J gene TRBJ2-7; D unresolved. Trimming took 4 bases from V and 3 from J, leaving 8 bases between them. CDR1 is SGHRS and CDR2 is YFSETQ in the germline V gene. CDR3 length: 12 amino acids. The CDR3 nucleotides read TGCGCCAGCAGCGGCGCGGACTACGAGCAGTACTTC. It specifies CASSGADYEQYF.

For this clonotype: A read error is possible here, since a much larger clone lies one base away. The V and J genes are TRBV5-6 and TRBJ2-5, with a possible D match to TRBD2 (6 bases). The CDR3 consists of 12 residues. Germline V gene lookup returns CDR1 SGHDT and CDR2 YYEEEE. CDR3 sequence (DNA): TGTGCCAGCGGCTTGGGTAGGAGGGTTCAGTACTTC. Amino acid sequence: CASGLGRRVQYF.

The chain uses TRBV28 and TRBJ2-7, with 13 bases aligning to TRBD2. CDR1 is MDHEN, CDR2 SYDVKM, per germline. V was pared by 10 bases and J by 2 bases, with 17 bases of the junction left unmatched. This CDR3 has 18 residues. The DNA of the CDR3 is TGTGCCACCCGGGGACTAGCGGGACTCATTGGAGGGCCCTACGAGCAGTACTTC. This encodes CATRGLAGLIGGPYEQYF.

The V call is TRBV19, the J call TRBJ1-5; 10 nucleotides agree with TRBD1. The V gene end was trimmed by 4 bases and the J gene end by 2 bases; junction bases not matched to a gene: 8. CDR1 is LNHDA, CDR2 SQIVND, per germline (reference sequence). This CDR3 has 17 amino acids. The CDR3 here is CASSTGAGTGGNQPQHF. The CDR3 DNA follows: TGTGCCAGTAGTACGGGAGCCGGGACAGGGGGCAATCAGCCCCAGCATTTT.

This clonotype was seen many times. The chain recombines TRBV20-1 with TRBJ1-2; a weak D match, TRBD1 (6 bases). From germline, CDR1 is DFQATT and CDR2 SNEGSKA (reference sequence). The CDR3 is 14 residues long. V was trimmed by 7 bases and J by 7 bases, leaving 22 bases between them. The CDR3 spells CSVFMEDRGGGYTF. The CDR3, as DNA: TGCAGTGTTTTCATGGAGGACAGAGGAGGTGGCTACACCTTC.

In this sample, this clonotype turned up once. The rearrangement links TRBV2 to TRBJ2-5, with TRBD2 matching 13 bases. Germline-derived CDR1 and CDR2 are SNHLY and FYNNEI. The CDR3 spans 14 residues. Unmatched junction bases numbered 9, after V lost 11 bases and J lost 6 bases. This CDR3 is CAGGLGLAGQTQYF. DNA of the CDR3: TGTGCCGGAGGCCTGGGACTAGCGGGACAGACCCAGTACTTC.

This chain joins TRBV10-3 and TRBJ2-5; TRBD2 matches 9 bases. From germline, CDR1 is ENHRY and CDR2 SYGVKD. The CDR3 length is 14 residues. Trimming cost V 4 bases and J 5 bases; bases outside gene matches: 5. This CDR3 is CAISVAGVGETQYF. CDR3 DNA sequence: TGTGCCATCAGTGTAGCGGGAGTTGGGGAGACCCAGTACTTC.

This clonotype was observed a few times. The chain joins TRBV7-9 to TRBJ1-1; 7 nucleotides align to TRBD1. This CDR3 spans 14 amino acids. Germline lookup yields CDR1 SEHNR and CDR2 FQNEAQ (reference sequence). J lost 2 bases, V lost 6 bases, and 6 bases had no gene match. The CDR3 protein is CASSLGQINTEAFF. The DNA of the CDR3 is TGTGCCAGCAGTTTGGGACAGATAAACACTGAAGCTTTCTTT. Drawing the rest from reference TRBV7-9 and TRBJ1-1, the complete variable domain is DTGVSQNPRHKITKRGQNVTFRCDPISEHNRLYWYRQTLGQGPEFLTYFQNEAQLEKSRLLSDRFSAERPKGSFSTLEIQRTEQGDSAMYLCASSLGQINTEAFFGQGTRLTVV.

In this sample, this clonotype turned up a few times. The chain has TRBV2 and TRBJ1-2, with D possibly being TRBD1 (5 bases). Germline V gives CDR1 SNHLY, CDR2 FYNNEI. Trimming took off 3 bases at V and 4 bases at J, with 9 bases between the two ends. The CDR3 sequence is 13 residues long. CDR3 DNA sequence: TGTGCCAGCAGTGACCCCAGGGTCTATGGCTACACCTTC. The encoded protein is CASSDPRVYGYTF. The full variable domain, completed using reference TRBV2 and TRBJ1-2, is EPEVTQTPSHQVTQMGQEVILRCVPISNHLYFYWYRQILGQKVEFLVSFYNNEISEKSEIFDDQFSVERPDGSNFTLKIRSTKLEDSAMYFCASSDPRVYGYTFGSGTRLTVV.

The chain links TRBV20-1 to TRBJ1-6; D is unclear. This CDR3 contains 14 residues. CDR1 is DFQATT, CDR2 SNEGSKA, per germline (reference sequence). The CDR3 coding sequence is TGCAGCGCTGTCCCTAGCGGAACTAATTCACCCCTCCACTTT. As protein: CSAVPSGTNSPLHF.

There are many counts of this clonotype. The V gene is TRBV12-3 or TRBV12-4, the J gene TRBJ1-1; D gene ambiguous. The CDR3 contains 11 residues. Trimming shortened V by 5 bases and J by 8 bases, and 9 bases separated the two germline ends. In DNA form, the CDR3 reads TGTGCCAGCAGTCAGTACGACGAAGCTTTCTTT. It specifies CASSQYDEAFF.

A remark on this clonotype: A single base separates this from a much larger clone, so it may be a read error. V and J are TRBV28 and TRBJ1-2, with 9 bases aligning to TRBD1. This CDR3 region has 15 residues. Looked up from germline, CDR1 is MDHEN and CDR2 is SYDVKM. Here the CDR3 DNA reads TGTGCCAGCAGTTTATCCACAGGGGGCACGTATGACTACACCTTC. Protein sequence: CASSLSTGGTYDYTF.

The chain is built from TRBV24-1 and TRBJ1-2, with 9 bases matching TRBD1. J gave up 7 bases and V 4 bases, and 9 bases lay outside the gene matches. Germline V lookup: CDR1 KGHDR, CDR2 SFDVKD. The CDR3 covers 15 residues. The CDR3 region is CATSDRPGTGTGYTF. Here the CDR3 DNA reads TGTGCCACCAGTGACCGTCCCGGGACAGGGACTGGCTACACCTTC.

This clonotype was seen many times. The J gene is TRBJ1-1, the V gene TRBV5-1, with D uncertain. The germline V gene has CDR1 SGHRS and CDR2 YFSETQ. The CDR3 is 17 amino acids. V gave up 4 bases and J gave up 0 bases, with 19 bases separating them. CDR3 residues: CASSLGPLGNMNTEAFF. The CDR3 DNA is TGCGCCAGCAGCCTCGGGCCTCTAGGAAACATGAACACTGAAGCTTTCTTT.

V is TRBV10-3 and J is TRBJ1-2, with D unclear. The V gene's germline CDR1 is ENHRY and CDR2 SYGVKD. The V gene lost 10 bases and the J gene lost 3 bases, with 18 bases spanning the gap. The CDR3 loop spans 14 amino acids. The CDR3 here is CASASSLVDYGYTF. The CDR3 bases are TGTGCCAGTGCCAGCAGCTTAGTCGACTATGGCTACACCTTC.

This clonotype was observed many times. CDR3 coding DNA: TGTGCCAGCAGCCAGGATATGGGGGAGCAGGAGACCCAGTACTTC. As protein: CASSQDMGEQETQYF. The chain recombines TRBV5-5 with TRBJ2-5, with D perhaps TRBD1 or TRBD2 (5 bases each). The V and J ends lost 4 bases and 5 bases respectively, with 18 bases between them. This CDR3 has 15 residues. Germline V gene sequence: CDR1 SGHKS, CDR2 YYEKEE (reference sequence).

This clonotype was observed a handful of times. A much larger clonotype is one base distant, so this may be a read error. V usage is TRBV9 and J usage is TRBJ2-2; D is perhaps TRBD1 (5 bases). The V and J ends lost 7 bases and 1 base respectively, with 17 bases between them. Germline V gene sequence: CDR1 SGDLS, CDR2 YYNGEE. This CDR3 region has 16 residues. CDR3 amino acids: CASSHFIGENTGELFF. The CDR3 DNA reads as TGTGCCAGCTCTCATTTTATAGGGGAGAACACCGGGGAGCTGTTTTTT.

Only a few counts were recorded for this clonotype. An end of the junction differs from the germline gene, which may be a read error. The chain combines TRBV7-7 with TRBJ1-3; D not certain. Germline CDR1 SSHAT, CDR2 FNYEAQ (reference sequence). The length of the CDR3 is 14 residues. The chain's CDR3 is CASSRGLRGNTIYF. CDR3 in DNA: TGTGCTAGCAGCCGCGGGCTGAGGGGAAACACCATATATTTT.

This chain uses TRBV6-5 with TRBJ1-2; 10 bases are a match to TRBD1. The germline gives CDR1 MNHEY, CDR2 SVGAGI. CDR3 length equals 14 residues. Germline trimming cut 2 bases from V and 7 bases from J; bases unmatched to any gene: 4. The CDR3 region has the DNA TGTGCCAGCAGTTACGTTGGGACAGGGGTTGGCTACACCTTC. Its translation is CASSYVGTGVGYTF.

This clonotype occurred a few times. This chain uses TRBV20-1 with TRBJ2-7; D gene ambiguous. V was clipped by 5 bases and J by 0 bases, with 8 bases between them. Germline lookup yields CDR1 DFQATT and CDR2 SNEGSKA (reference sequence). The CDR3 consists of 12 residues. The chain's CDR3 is CSAAPRSYEQYF. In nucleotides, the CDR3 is TGCAGTGCTGCCCCCCGCTCCTACGAGCAGTACTTC.